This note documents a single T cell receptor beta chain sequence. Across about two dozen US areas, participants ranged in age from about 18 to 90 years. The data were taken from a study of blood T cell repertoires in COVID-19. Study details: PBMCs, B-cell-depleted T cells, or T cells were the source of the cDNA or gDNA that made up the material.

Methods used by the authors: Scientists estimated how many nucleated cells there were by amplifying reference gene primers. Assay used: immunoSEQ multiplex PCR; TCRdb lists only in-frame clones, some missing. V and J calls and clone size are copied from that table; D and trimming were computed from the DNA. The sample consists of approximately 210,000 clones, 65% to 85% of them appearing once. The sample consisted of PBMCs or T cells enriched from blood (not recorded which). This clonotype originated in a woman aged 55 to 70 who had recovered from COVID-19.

In DNA form, the CDR3 reads TGTGCCGGCGAGACAGGCAACCCCCCCGGGGAGCTGTTTTTT. Protein: CAGETGNPPGELFF. The V and J genes are TRBV2 and TRBJ2-2, with a tentative D call TRBD1 (6 bases). Trimming shortened V by 11 bases and J by 6 bases, and 19 bases separated the two germline ends. This CDR3 has 14 amino acids. Germline V gives CDR1 SNHLY, CDR2 FYNNEI.